The 16 T cell receptor beta chains given below trace back to one sample, sequenced in a study of beta chain features in type 1 diabetes. cDNA synthesis used the whole RNA isolate, giving expressed TCRB sequences. Produced via immunoSEQ multiplex PCR; TCRdb's table is partial and in-frame only. The profile covers 600,000 to 650,000 clones, with roughly 15% appearing a single time and about 0.097% taken by the ten largest. What was sequenced was naive CD4+ T cells from blood. Source of these receptors: a man between 18 and 35 years old in good health.

The table lists this clone with a few counts. V gene TRBV30 combines with J gene TRBJ1-6, with a weak D call TRBD1 (6 bases). CDR3 size: 16 residues. Germline CDR1 and CDR2: GTSNPN and SVGIG (reference sequence). The V and J ends lost 0 bases and 8 bases respectively, with 17 bases between them. The CDR3 region has the DNA TGTGCCTGGAGTGTCCACCGGGGGGGCGGCCATTCACCCCTCCACTTT. It specifies CAWSVHRGGGHSPLHF.

The chain links TRBV5-1 to TRBJ1-2; 11 bases line up with TRBD1. CDR3 size: 15 residues. V gave up 4 bases and J gave up 1 base; unmatched junction bases: 3. Germline loops: CDR1 SGHRS, CDR2 YFSETQ. CDR3 amino acids: CASSPGTGGNYGYTF. The DNA of the CDR3 is TGCGCCAGCAGCCCCGGGACAGGGGGTAACTATGGCTACACCTTC.

J is TRBJ1-1 and V is TRBV5-1; TRBD1 agrees at 11 bases. The CDR3 spans 16 residues. V lost 0 bases, J lost 4 bases, and 5 bases stayed unmatched. Germline-derived CDR1 and CDR2 are SGHRS and YFSETQ. The CDR3 nucleotides are TGCGCCAGCAGCTTGGTGTCCGGGACAGGGGGCACTGAAGCTTTCTTT. Protein: CASSLVSGTGGTEAFF. Full variable domain (missing parts from reference TRBV5-1 and TRBJ1-1): KAGVTQTPRYLIKTRGQQVTLSCSPISGHRSVSWYQQTPGQGLQFLFEYFSETQRNKGNFPGRFSGRQFSNSRSEMNVSTLELGDSALYLCASSLVSGTGGTEAFFGQGTRLTVV.

This clone was picked up one time. The chain links TRBV6-5 to TRBJ2-5, with 8 bases aligning to TRBD1. This CDR3 has 15 amino acids. The V and J ends lost 4 bases and 2 bases, in that order; junction bases with no gene match: 6. Germline lookup yields CDR1 MNHEY and CDR2 SVGAGI. The CDR3 protein is CASSSPGQGQETQYF. The CDR3, as DNA: TGTGCCAGCAGTTCGCCCGGACAGGGACAAGAGACCCAGTACTTC.

This clone occurred a few times. The chain employs TRBV6-1 and TRBJ1-2; no clear D. The V and J ends lost 3 bases and 2 bases respectively, with 7 bases between them. Germline CDR1 reads MNHNS; CDR2 reads SASEGT. The CDR3 is made up of 13 amino acids. The CDR3 here is CASSDVQNYGYTF. As DNA, the CDR3 is TGTGCCAGCAGTGATGTACAGAACTATGGCTACACCTTC.

J is TRBJ1-6 and V is TRBV7-9; 9 nucleotides agree with TRBD1. The trim removed 6 bases at V and 1 base at J, leaving 10 bases unmatched. Germline V gives CDR1 SEHNR, CDR2 FQNEAQ (reference sequence). This CDR3 is built from 18 residues. CDR3 DNA: TGTGCCAGCAGTTCGGACAGGGGCGGATATTCCTATAATTCACCCCTCCACTTT. Protein product: CASSSDRGGYSYNSPLHF.

CDR3: CASSPPGGSYGYTF. The CDR3 coding sequence is TGTGCCAGCTCACCACCGGGCGGATCCTATGGCTACACCTTC. The chain joins TRBV18 to TRBJ1-2; D uncertain. The V and J ends lost 0 bases and 4 bases respectively, with 9 bases between them. CDR3 length: 14 amino acids. Looked up from germline, CDR1 is KGHSH and CDR2 is LQKENI.

The chain recombines TRBV5-4 with TRBJ2-1; D unclear. Trimming left V 0 bases short and J 6 bases short, with 13 bases between. CDR1 and CDR2 (germline): SGHNT, YYREEE (reference sequence). The CDR3 is made up of 15 amino acids. The CDR3 loop is CASSLDSDHANEQFF. The CDR3 DNA reads as TGTGCCAGCAGCTTGGACTCAGATCACGCCAATGAGCAGTTCTTC. The full variable domain, with the rest looked up from reference TRBV5-4 and TRBJ2-1, is ETGVTQSPTHLIKTRGQQVTLRCSSQSGHNTVSWYQQALGQGPQFIFQYYREEENGRGNFPPRFSGLQFPNYSSELNVNALELDDSALYLCASSLDSDHANEQFFGPGTRLTVL.

V gene TRBV7-9 combines with J gene TRBJ2-3; a possible D gene is TRBD2 (5 bases). The CDR3 is made up of 12 amino acids. Germline V gene data show CDR1 as SEHNR and CDR2 as FQNEAQ (reference sequence). V lost 6 bases, J lost 6 bases, and 10 bases lay in between. CDR3 coding DNA: TGTGCCAGCAGTCGTGGGAGTGATACGCAGTATTTT. Translation: CASSRGSDTQYF.

This clone was seen a handful of times. The CDR3 DNA follows: TGTGCCACCCGTTTAAACAGGGCCGAGGGATCCTACGAGCAGTACTTC. This encodes CATRLNRAEGSYEQYF. The chain carries TRBV10-3 and TRBJ2-7; tentative D call: TRBD1 (6 bases). From germline, CDR1 is ENHRY and CDR2 SYGVKD. V was trimmed by 10 bases and J by 1 base, leaving 23 bases between them. The CDR3 contains 16 residues.

This chain connects TRBV29-1 to TRBJ2-7; D is ambiguous. The CDR3 covers 11 residues. Germline CDR1 SQVTM, CDR2 ANQGSEA. The V end lost 5 bases, the J end lost 1 base, and 6 bases lay between the germline ends. DNA for the CDR3: TGCAGCGTTCTCCTTTCCTACGAGCAGTACTTC. Encoded protein: CSVLLSYEQYF.

The chain is built from TRBV7-2 and TRBJ1-2; D ambiguous. V dropped 6 bases and J dropped 8 bases, with 22 bases sitting between them. The V gene's germline CDR1 is SGHTA and CDR2 FQGNSA. The CDR3 contains 15 residues. The CDR3 nucleotides are TGTGCCAGCAGGTTCGGCAGGAACCCGTTTGGGGGCTACACCTTC. This codes for CASRFGRNPFGGYTF.

The chain links TRBV6-5 to TRBJ2-3; 8 bases agree with TRBD1. The CDR3 totals 14 residues. Trimming removed 7 bases from V and 9 bases from J; junction bases left unmatched: 12. Germline assignment: CDR1 MNHEY and CDR2 SVGAGI. CDR3 protein: CASNRRDRPQTQYF. In DNA form, the CDR3 reads TGTGCCAGCAATAGACGGGACAGGCCGCAGACGCAGTATTTT.

This clone has only a few counts. The CDR3 nucleotides are TGTGCCAGCAGCGTATTGGCTCAGGATACGCAGTATTTT. This gives the protein CASSVLAQDTQYF. The genes are TRBV9 and TRBJ2-3; D is ambiguous. V was shortened by 1 base and J by 6 bases, with 9 bases between the two germline ends. Per the germline V gene, CDR1 is SGDLS and CDR2 is YYNGEE. This CDR3 region has 13 residues.

As regards this clone: Other DNA variants within this sample encode the same CDR3. The chain couples TRBV28 to TRBJ1-1; the D is unclear. Per germline, CDR1 MDHEN and CDR2 SYDVKM. This CDR3 has 11 residues. Deletions cut 7 bases from V and 1 base from J, with 4 bases between. The DNA for the CDR3 is TGTGCCAGCAAGAGGAACACTGAAGCTTTCTTT. This encodes CASKRNTEAFF.

The sample holds a few counts of this clone. V and J are TRBV9 and TRBJ2-4; 12 positions match TRBD2. The V and J ends lost 3 bases and 0 bases, in that order; junction bases with no gene match: 7. The CDR3 is 18 residues long. Germline assignment: CDR1 SGDLS and CDR2 YYNGEE. As DNA, the CDR3 is TGTGCCAGCAGCGCGGGACTAGCGGGCGACGTAGCCAAAAACATTCAGTACTTC. Translated, it gives CASSAGLAGDVAKNIQYF.